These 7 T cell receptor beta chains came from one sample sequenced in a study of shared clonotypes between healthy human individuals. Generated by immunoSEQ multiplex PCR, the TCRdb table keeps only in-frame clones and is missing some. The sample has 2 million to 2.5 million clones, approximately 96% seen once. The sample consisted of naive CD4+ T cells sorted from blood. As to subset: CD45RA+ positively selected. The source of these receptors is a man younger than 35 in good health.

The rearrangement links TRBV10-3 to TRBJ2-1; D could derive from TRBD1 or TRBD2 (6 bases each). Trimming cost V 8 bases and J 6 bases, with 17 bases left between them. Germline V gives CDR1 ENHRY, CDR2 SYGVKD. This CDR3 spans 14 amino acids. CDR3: CAISGDSAGNEQFF. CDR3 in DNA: TGTGCCATCTCAGGGGACTCGGCGGGCAATGAGCAGTTCTTC.

Here the CDR3 DNA reads TGTGCCAGCAGCTTATCCTCAAGGGTTCAGGAAAAACTGTTTTTT. It yields the protein CASSLSSRVQEKLFF. The genes are TRBV7-9 and TRBJ1-4; D unclear. The CDR3 is 15 amino acids. The V and J ends lost 2 bases and 8 bases respectively, with 15 bases between them. The germline V gene encodes CDR1 SEHNR and CDR2 FQNEAQ (reference sequence).

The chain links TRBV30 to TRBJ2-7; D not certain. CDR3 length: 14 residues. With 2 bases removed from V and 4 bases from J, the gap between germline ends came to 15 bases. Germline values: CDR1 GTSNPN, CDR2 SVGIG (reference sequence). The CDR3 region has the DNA TGTGCCTGGAGTCTTAACGACCTGGAGTACGAGCAGTACTTC. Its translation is CAWSLNDLEYEQYF.

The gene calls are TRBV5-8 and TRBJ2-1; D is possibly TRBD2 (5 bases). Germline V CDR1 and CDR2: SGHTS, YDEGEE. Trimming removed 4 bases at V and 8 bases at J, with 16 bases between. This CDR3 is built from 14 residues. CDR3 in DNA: TGTGCCAGCAGCCCCCTGTTCCGAGCGGATGAGCAGTTCTTC. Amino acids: CASSPLFRADEQFF.

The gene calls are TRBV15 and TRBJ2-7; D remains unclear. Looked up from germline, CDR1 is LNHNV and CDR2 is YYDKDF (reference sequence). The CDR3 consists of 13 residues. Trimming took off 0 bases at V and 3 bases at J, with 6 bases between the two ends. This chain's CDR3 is CATSRDGVYEQYF. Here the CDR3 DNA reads TGTGCCACCAGCAGAGATGGGGTCTACGAGCAGTACTTC.

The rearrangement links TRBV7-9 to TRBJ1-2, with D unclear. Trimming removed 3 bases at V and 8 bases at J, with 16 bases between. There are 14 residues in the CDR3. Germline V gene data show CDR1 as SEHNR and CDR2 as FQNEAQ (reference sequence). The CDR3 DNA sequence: TGTGCCAGCAGCTTGGGCCAGGTCGGTGGAGGCTACACCTTC. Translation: CASSLGQVGGGYTF.

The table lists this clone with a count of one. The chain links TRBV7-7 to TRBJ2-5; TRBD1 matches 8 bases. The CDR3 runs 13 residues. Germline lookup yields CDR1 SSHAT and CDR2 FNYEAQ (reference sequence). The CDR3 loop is CASGQGIQETQYF. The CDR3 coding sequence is TGTGCTAGCGGACAGGGTATACAAGAGACCCAGTACTTC.